A single sample gave rise to the 20 T cell receptor beta chains below, sequenced in a study of T cell repertoires in cytomegalovirus infection. Which antigens these TCRs recognize remains unknown. TCRdb fed the reads into MiXCR, producing one record per CDR3 protein. Among about 890,000 distinct CDR3 sequences listed, roughly 31% were seen once. The sample was cultured CD8+ T cells from PBMCs, taken from culture after CMV antigen stimulation. The origin of the receptors is a human donor in good health (CMV status not recorded). Some clones in this sample may be carry-over from other donors' samples.

This clonotype was detected ten times or more. The J gene is TRBJ1-1, the V gene TRBV6-5; D might be TRBD1 (6 bases). The germline V and J ends were trimmed by 0 bases and 0 bases, with 8 bases remaining between them. Per germline, CDR1 MNHEY and CDR2 SVGAGI. This CDR3 comprises 15 residues. In DNA form, the CDR3 reads TGTGCCAGCAGTTACTCCAGGGGATTGAACACTGAAGCTTTCTTT. Residues: CASSYSRGLNTEAFF.

Only a few counts were recorded for this clonotype. CDR3 bases: TGTGCCAGCACATCCCCCGAGGGTGAGCAGTTCTTC. It codes for CASTSPEGEQFF. The chain is built from TRBV11-2 and TRBJ2-1, with D possibly TRBD2 on 5 matching bases. Germline lookup yields CDR1 SGHAT and CDR2 FQNNGV. V was shortened by 7 bases and J by 9 bases, with 13 bases between the two germline ends. The CDR3 contains 12 residues. The whole variable domain, remainder taken from reference TRBV11-2 and TRBJ2-1, is EAGVAQSPRYKIIEKRQSVAFWCNPISGHATLYWYQQILGQGPKLLIQFQNNGVVDDSQLPKDRFSAERLKGVDSTLKIQPAKLEDSAVYLCASTSPEGEQFFGPGTRLTVL.

This chain uses TRBV5-4 with TRBJ1-1; D call uncertain. CDR1 and CDR2 (germline): SGHNT, YYREEE (reference sequence). V lost 1 base and J lost 7, with 8 bases in between. The CDR3 spans 12 residues. Written as DNA, the CDR3 is TGTGCCAGCAGCTTGAAGGTGGGTGAAGCTTTCTTT. Encoded protein: CASSLKVGEAFF.

This clonotype has a count of ten or more. The rearrangement links TRBV6-2 or TRBV6-3 to TRBJ2-7, with TRBD2 identical over 7 bases. The CDR3 consists of 13 residues. Trimming at V came to 6 bases and at J to 3 bases, leaving 5 bases not matched to a gene. Germline CDR1 reads MNHEY; CDR2 reads SVGEGT. The CDR3, as DNA: TGTGCCAGCAGCCCGGGGGGTATCTACGAGCAGTACGTC. Protein product: CASSPGGIYEQYV.

The V and J genes are TRBV5-6 and TRBJ2-7; perhaps TRBD1 as D (5 bases). CDR3 length equals 17 residues. V lost 3 bases and J lost 0, with 19 bases in between. The germline CDR1 and CDR2 sequences are SGHDT and YYEEEE. The CDR3 loop reads CASSSRWQGASSYEQYF. CDR3 in DNA: TGTGCCAGCAGCTCGCGGTGGCAGGGCGCCAGCTCCTACGAGCAGTACTTC.

V gene TRBV7-9 combines with J gene TRBJ1-3; 9 nucleotides line up with TRBD1. The V and J ends lost 4 bases and 6 bases, in that order; junction bases with no gene match: 10. The V gene's germline CDR1 is SEHNR and CDR2 FQNEAQ (reference sequence). This CDR3 is 16 amino acids long. The CDR3 DNA sequence: TGTGCCAGCAGCTCCTCGGACAGGGGAGTCGAAAACACCATATATTTT. Encoded protein: CASSSSDRGVENTIYF.

The chain links TRBV13 to TRBJ2-7, with 7 bases aligning to TRBD2. Germline V gives CDR1 PRHDT, CDR2 FYEKMQ (reference sequence). After removal of 5 bases from V and 8 bases from J, the junction contained 12 bases not matched to a gene. The CDR3 runs to 14 residues. CDR3: CASSPWGSSGKQYF. The CDR3 bases are TGTGCCAGCAGCCCCTGGGGGTCAAGCGGGAAGCAGTACTTC.

Concerning this clonotype: A much larger clone lies a single base off, so this may be a read error. The genes are TRBV7-2 and TRBJ1-2; 11 bases align to TRBD1. Germline V gives CDR1 SGHTA, CDR2 FQGNSA. CDR3 length: 14 amino acids. The CDR3 coding sequence is TGTGCCAGCAGTTCAGGACAGGGGGCAAAAGGCTTCACCTTC. Encoded protein: CASSSGQGAKGFTF.

This clonotype has just a few counts. Written as DNA, the CDR3 is TGTGCCAGCAGCTCGACACTCGGGGCCGGGGAGCTGTTTTTT. Amino acids: CASSSTLGAGELFF. J is TRBJ2-2 and V is TRBV11-1; tentative D call: TRBD2 (5 bases). CDR1 SGHAT and CDR2 FQDESV come from the germline V gene (reference sequence). The CDR3 contains 14 residues. Between the trimmed V and J ends, which lost 4 bases and 6 bases, there was a span of 12 bases.

The chain has TRBV5-6 and TRBJ2-7; TRBD1 aligns across 11 bases. The CDR3 loop spans 15 amino acids. Germline lookup yields CDR1 SGHDT and CDR2 YYEEEE. The V gene end was trimmed by 3 bases and the J gene end by 4 bases; junction bases not matched to a gene: 6. CDR3 DNA: TGTGCCAGCAGCTGGACCGGGGACAGGGGGTACGAGCAGTACTTC. Translating it yields CASSWTGDRGYEQYF. The full variable domain, its missing parts supplied by reference TRBV5-6 and TRBJ2-7, is DAGVTQSPTHLIKTRGQQVTLRCSPKSGHDTVSWYQQALGQGPQFIFQYYEEEERQRGNFPDRFSGHQFPNYSSELNVNALLLGDSALYLCASSWTGDRGYEQYFGPGTRLTVT.

This clonotype was detected a few times. V usage is TRBV28 and J usage is TRBJ2-1; 7 bases fit TRBD2. This CDR3 contains 19 residues. V dropped 4 bases and J dropped 4; count of bases not matched to a gene: 19. The germline V gene has CDR1 MDHEN and CDR2 SYDVKM. The CDR3 DNA reads as TGTGCCAGCAGTTCAAGCATATTTAAGCGGGGCTATGATTACAATGAGCAGTTCTTC. It specifies CASSSSIFKRGYDYNEQFF.

This clonotype was seen only a few times. The V call is TRBV6-1, the J call TRBJ2-4; D is possibly TRBD2 (5 bases). V dropped 8 bases and J dropped 7 bases, with 9 bases sitting between them. This CDR3 has 11 residues. Germline V lookup: CDR1 MNHNS, CDR2 SASEGT. The CDR3 region has the DNA TGTGCCAGCTCCCGAGGGAACATTCAGTACTTC. Translating it yields CASSRGNIQYF.

The chain employs TRBV11-2 and TRBJ1-4, with D perhaps TRBD1 (6 bases). In germline, CDR1 is SGHAT, CDR2 FQNNGV. This CDR3 is built from 15 residues. V shed 3 bases and J shed 6 bases, with 14 bases lying between them. The CDR3 region has the DNA TGTGCCAGCAGCTTGACATCCCGGGGGCATGAAAAACTGTTTTTT. Protein product: CASSLTSRGHEKLFF. The full variable domain, rest sourced from reference TRBV11-2 and TRBJ1-4, is EAGVAQSPRYKIIEKRQSVAFWCNPISGHATLYWYQQILGQGPKLLIQFQNNGVVDDSQLPKDRFSAERLKGVDSTLKIQPAKLEDSAVYLCASSLTSRGHEKLFFGSGTQLSVL.

This chain links TRBV24-1 with TRBJ1-5, with D possibly matching TRBD1 (6 bases). This CDR3 is 14 amino acids long. V shed 4 bases and J shed 3 bases, with 9 bases lying between them. Per the germline V gene, CDR1 is KGHDR and CDR2 is SFDVKD. For the CDR3, the DNA is TGTGCCACCAGTGACCGGACAGACAATCAGCCCCAGCATTTT. It encodes CATSDRTDNQPQHF.

This clonotype was detected a few times. This chain uses TRBV7-9 with TRBJ1-1, with no clear D. Germline V gene lookup returns CDR1 SEHNR and CDR2 FQNEAQ (reference sequence). CDR3 length: 16 residues. V was pared by 2 bases and J by 8 bases, with 21 bases between. CDR3 DNA: TGTGCCAGCAGCTTATCGGGCAGGTTCCCTGGTAGGGAAGCTTTCTTT. Amino acids: CASSLSGRFPGREAFF.

In this sample, this clonotype turned up a few times. This chain uses TRBV19 with TRBJ2-2; D is ambiguous. The CDR3 is 14 residues long. Deletions cut 3 bases from V and 1 base from J, with 6 bases between. In germline, CDR1 is LNHDA, CDR2 SQIVND (reference sequence). The CDR3 nucleotides read TGTGCCAGTAGTATTGTGGAGAACACCGGGGAGCTGTTTTTT. Protein product: CASSIVENTGELFF.

This clonotype was seen a handful of times. The chain is built from TRBV7-6 and TRBJ2-2; tentatively, D is TRBD1 (6 bases). Trimming took 0 bases from V and 5 from J, leaving 13 bases between them. The CDR3 runs 16 residues. In germline, CDR1 is SGHVS, CDR2 FNYEAQ. CDR3 sequence: CASSLARGKGTGELFF. The CDR3 bases are TGTGCCAGCAGCTTAGCCAGGGGAAAGGGGACCGGGGAGCTGTTTTTT.

This clonotype was observed a few times. The gene calls are TRBV20-1 and TRBJ1-3; D call uncertain. Germline V lookup: CDR1 DFQATT, CDR2 SNEGSKA (reference sequence). Trimming left V 3 bases short and J 2 bases short, with 14 bases between. The CDR3 extends over 15 amino acids. The CDR3 loop reads CSASNPRSPGNTIYF. The CDR3 nucleotides read TGCAGTGCTAGTAATCCACGGTCCCCTGGAAACACCATATATTTT.

This clonotype came up a few times. The chain couples TRBV7-2 to TRBJ2-3; D may be TRBD2 (6 bases). Deletions cut 5 bases from V and 2 bases from J, with 20 bases between. Germline loops: CDR1 SGHTA, CDR2 FQGNSA. The CDR3 spans 17 residues. CDR3 region: CASSLPLTGDHTDTQYF. The CDR3 region has the DNA TGTGCCAGCAGCCTCCCCTTAACGGGGGACCACACAGATACGCAGTATTTT.

In its sample, this clonotype was seen many times. The chain couples TRBV4-1 to TRBJ2-1, with TRBD2 matching 9 bases. CDR1 and CDR2 from the germline V gene are MGHRA and YSYEKL. V was clipped by 0 bases and J by 8 bases; unmatched bases: 8. The CDR3 has 16 residues. This chain's CDR3 is CASSQDWGSGSYEQFF. In nucleotides, the CDR3 is TGCGCCAGCAGCCAAGATTGGGGTAGCGGGAGTTATGAGCAGTTCTTC.